A single sample is the source of the 2 T cell receptor beta chains below, sequenced in a study of blood T cells in healthy people across ages. With a J-beta primer mix and a sample-barcoded 5' primer, a second PCR ran roughly 6 to 11 cycles. TCRdb re-called the 5' RACE reads through MiXCR, storing one row per CDR3 protein. The repertoire holds roughly 1,500,000 distinct CDR3 sequences, roughly 45% seen once, with 7% to 9% in the top ten. Sample: blood. All receptors derive from a woman between 18 and 29 years old in good health.

The V and J genes are TRBV6-2 or TRBV6-3 and TRBJ1-6; 8 bases line up with TRBD1. The germline CDR1 and CDR2 sequences are MNHEY and SVGEGT. V was clipped by 2 bases and J by 2 bases; unmatched bases: 2. CDR3 length equals 16 residues. The CDR3 protein is CASSYGQGAYNSPLHF. In DNA form, the CDR3 reads TGTGCCAGCAGTTACGGACAGGGCGCCTATAATTCACCCCTCCACTTT.

The CDR3: CSASSRFRESRGRDYGYTF. The CDR3 DNA sequence: TGCAGTGCTAGCTCCCGCTTCCGCGAATCCAGGGGGCGCGACTATGGCTACACCTTC. The V gene is TRBV20-1, the J gene TRBJ1-2; 8 nucleotides agree with TRBD1. J lost 3 bases, V lost 3 bases, and 21 bases had no gene match. Germline assignment: CDR1 DFQATT and CDR2 SNEGSKA (reference sequence). This CDR3 has 19 residues.